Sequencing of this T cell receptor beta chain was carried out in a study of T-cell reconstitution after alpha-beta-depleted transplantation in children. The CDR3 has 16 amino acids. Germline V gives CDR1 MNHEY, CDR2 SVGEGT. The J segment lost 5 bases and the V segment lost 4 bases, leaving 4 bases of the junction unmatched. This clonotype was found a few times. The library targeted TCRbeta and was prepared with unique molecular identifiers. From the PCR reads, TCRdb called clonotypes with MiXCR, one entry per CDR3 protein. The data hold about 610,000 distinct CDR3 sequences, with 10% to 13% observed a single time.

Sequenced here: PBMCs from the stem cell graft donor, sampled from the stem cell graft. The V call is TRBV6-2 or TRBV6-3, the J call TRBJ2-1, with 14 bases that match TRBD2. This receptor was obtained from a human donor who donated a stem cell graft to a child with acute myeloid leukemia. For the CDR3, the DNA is TGTGCCAGCAGTTCTGGGACTAGCGGGAGCAACAATGAGCAGTTCTTC. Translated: CASSSGTSGSNNEQFF.